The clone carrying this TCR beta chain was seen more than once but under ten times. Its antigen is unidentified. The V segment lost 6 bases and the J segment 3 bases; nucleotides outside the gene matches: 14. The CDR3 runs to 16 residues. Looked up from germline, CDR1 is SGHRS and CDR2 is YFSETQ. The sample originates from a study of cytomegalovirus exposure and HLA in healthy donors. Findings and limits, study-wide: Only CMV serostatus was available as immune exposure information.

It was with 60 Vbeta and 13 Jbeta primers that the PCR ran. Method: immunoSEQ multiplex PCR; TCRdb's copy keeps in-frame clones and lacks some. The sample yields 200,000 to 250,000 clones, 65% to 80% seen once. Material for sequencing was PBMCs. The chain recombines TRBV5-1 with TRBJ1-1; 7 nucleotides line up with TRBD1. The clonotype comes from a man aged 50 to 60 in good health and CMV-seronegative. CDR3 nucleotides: TGCGCCAGCACTAGAAATTCCCAACAGGGGTACACTGAAGCTTTCTTT. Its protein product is CASTRNSQQGYTEAFF.